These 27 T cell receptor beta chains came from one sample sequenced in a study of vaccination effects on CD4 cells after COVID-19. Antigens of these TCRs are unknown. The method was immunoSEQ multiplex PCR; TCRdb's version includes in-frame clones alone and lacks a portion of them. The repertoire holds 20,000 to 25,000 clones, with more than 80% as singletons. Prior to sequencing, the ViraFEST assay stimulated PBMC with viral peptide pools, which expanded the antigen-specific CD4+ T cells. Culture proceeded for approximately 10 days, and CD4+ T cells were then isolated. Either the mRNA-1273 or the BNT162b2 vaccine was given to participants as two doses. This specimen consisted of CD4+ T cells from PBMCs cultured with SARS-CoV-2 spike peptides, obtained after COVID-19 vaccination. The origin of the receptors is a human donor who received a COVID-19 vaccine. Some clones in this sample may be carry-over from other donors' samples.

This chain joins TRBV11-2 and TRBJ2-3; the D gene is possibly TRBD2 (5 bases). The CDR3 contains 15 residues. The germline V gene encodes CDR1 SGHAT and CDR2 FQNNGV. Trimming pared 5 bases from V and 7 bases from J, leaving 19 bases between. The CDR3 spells CASSPGRLASYTQYF. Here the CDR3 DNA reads TGTGCCAGCAGCCCCGGTCGGCTAGCTAGTTATACGCAGTATTTT.

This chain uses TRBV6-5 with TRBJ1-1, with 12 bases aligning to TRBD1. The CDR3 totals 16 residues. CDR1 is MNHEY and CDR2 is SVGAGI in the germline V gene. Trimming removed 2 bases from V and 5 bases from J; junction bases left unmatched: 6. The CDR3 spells CASSYTGQGARTEAFF. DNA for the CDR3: TGTGCCAGCAGTTACACGGGACAGGGGGCCAGAACTGAAGCTTTCTTT.

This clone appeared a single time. The CDR3 coding sequence is TGTGCCAGCAGTTCACCAGGGACAGGGTCCACTGAAGCTTTCTTT. It encodes CASSSPGTGSTEAFF. V and J are TRBV28 and TRBJ1-1; 9 nucleotides line up with TRBD1. V lost 4 bases and J lost 4; bases outside the gene matches: 7. The CDR3 length is 15 residues. Germline V gene data show CDR1 as MDHEN and CDR2 as SYDVKM.

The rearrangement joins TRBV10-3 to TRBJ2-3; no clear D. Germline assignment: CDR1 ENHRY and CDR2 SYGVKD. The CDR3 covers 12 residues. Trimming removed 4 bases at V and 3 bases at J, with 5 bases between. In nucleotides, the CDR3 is TGTGCCATCAGTGCTCAAACAGATACGCAGTATTTT. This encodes CAISAQTDTQYF.

As DNA, the CDR3 is TGTGCCAGCAGCTTAGGCCTGGGACAGCTCACCGGGGAGCTGTTTTTT. It codes for CASSLGLGQLTGELFF. The V and J genes are TRBV7-2 and TRBJ2-2; 7 bases fit TRBD1. Looked up from germline, CDR1 is SGHTA and CDR2 is FQGNSA. The CDR3 loop spans 16 amino acids. V lost 1 base and J lost 4; bases outside the gene matches: 6.

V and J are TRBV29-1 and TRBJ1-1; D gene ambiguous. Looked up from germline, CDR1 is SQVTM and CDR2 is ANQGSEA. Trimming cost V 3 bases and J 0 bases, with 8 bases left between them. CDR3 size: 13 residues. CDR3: CSVEAGMNTEAFF. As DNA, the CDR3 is TGCAGCGTTGAGGCAGGAATGAACACTGAAGCTTTCTTT.

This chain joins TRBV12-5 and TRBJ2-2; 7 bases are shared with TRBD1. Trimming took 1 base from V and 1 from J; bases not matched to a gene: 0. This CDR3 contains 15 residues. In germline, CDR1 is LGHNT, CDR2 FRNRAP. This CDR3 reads CASGLGTGNTGELFF. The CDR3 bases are TGTGCTAGTGGTTTGGGGACAGGGAACACCGGGGAGCTGTTTTTT.

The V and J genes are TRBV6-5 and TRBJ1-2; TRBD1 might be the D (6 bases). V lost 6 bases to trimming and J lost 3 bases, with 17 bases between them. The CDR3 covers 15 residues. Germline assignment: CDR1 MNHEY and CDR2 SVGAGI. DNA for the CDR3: TGTGCCAGCAGCCCAACCGACAGGCCTTACTATGGCTACACCTTC. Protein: CASSPTDRPYYGYTF.

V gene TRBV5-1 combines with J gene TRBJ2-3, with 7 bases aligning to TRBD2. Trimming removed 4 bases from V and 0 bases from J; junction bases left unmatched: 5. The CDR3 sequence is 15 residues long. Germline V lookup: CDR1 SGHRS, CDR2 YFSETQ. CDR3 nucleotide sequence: TGCGCCAGCAGCCTCCTAGCGGTAAGCACAGATACGCAGTATTTT. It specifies CASSLLAVSTDTQYF.

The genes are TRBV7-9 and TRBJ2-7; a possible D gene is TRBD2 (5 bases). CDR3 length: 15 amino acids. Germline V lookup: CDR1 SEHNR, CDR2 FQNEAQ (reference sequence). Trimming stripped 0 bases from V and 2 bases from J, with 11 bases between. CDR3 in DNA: TGTGCCAGCAGCTTAGCAGGCGGGCCCACCTACGAGCAGTACGTC. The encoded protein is CASSLAGGPTYEQYV.

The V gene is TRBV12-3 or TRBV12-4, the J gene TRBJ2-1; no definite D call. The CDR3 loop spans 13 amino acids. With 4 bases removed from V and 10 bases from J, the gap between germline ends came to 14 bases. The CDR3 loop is CASSSELYVEQFF. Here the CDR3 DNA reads TGTGCCAGCAGTTCCGAACTATATGTGGAGCAGTTCTTC.

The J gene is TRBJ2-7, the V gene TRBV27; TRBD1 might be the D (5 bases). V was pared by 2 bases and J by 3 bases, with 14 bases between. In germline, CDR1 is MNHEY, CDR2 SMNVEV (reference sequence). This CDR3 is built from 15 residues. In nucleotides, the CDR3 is TGTGCCAGCAGTTTAATACCAGGGTCGATCTACGAGCAGTACGTC. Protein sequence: CASSLIPGSIYEQYV.

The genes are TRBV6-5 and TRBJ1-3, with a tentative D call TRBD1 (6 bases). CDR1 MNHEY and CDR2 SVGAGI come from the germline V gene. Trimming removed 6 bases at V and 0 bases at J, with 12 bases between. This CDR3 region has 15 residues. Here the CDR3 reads CASSSDRSSGNTIYF. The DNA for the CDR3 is TGTGCCAGCAGCTCCGACAGGTCCTCTGGAAACACCATATATTTT.

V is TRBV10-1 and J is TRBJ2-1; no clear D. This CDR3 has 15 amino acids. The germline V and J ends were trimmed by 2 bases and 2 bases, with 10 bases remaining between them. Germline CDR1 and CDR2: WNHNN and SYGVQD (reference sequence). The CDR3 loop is CASSERPGPYNEQFF. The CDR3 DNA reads TGCGCCAGCAGTGAGCGACCCGGCCCCTACAATGAGCAGTTCTTC.

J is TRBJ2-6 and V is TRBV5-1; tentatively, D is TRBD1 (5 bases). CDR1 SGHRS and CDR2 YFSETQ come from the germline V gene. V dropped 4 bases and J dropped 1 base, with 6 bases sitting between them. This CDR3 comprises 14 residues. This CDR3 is CASSRTSGANVLTF. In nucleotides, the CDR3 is TGCGCCAGCAGCCGGACATCTGGGGCCAACGTCCTGACTTTC.

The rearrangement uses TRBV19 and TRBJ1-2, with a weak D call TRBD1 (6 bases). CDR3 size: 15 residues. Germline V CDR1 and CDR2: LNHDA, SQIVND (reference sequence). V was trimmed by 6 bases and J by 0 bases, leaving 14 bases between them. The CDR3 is CASRRQAPANYGYTF. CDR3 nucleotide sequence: TGTGCCAGTAGGAGACAGGCCCCAGCTAACTATGGCTACACCTTC. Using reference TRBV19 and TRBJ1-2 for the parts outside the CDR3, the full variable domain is DGGITQSPKYLFRKEGQNVTLSCEQNLNHDAMYWYRQDPGQGLRLIYYSQIVNDFQKGDIAEGYSVSREKKESFPLTVTSAQKNPTAFYLCASRRQAPANYGYTFGSGTRLTVV.

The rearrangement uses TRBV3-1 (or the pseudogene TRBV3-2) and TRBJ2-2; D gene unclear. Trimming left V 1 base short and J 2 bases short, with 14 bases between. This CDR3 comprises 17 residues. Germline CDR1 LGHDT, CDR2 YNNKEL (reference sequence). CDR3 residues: CASSQALRFGNTGELFF. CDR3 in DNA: TGTGCCAGCAGCCAAGCGCTCAGATTTGGAAACACCGGGGAGCTGTTTTTT.

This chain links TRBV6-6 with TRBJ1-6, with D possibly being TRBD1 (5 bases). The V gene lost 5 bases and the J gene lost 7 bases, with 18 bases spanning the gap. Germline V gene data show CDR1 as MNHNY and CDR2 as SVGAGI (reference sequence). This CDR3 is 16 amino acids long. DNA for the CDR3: TGTGCCAGCAGTGCCCCGGGGCAGGGAGAGAATTCACCCCTCCACTTT. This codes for CASSAPGQGENSPLHF.

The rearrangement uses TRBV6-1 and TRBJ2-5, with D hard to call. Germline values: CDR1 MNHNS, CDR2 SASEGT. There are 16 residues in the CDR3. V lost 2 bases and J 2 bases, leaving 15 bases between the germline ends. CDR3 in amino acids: CASSELFLGRQETQYF. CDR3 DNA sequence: TGTGCCAGCAGTGAATTGTTCCTGGGTAGACAAGAGACCCAGTACTTC.

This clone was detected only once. The CDR3 loop reads CASSLGQGAGNEQFF. The CDR3 DNA reads TGCGCCAGCAGCTTGGGACAGGGGGCGGGCAATGAGCAGTTCTTC. The chain recombines TRBV5-1 with TRBJ2-1; 10 positions agree with TRBD1. The ends lost 0 bases at V and 6 bases at J; junction bases unmatched: 3. CDR3 size: 15 residues. CDR1 and CDR2 from the germline V gene are SGHRS and YFSETQ.

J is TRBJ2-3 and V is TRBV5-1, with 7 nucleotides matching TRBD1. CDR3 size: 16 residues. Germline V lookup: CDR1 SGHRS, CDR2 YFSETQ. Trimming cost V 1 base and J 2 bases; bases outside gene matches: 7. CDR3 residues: CASSLPGTVNTDTQYF. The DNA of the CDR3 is TGCGCCAGCAGCTTGCCCGGGACAGTTAACACAGATACGCAGTATTTT. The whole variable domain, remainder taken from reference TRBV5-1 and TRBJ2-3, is KAGVTQTPRYLIKTRGQQVTLSCSPISGHRSVSWYQQTPGQGLQFLFEYFSETQRNKGNFPGRFSGRQFSNSRSEMNVSTLELGDSALYLCASSLPGTVNTDTQYFGPGTRLTVL.

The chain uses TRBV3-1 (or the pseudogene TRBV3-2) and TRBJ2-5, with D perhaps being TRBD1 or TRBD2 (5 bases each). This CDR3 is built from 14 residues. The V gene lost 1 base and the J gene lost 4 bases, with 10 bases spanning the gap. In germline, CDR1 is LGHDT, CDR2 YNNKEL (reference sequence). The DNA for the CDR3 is TGTGCCAGCAGCCAAGGAGGGCAGGGAGAGACCCAGTACTTC. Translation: CASSQGGQGETQYF.

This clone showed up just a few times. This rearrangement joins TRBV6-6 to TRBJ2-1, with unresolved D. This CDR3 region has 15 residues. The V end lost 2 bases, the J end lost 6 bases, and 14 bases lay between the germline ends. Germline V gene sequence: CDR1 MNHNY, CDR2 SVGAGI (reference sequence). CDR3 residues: CASSYIRSDRNEQFF. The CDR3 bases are TGTGCCAGCAGTTACATCCGGTCCGACCGCAATGAGCAGTTCTTC.

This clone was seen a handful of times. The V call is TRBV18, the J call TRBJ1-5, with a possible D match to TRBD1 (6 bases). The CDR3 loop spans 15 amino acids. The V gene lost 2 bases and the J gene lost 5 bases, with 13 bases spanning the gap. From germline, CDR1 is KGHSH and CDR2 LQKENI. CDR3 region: CASSPKTNRDQPQHF. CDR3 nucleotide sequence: TGTGCCAGCTCACCAAAGACCAACAGGGATCAGCCCCAGCATTTT.

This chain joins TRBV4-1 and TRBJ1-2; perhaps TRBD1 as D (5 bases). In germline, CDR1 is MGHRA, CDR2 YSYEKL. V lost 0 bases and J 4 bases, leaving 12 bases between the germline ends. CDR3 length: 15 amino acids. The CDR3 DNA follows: TGCGCCAGCAGCCAAGACGGGGACGGACGCTATGGCTACACCTTC. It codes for CASSQDGDGRYGYTF.

The DNA for the CDR3 is TGTGCCAGCAGCCCTAGCGGACGTTTCAACACCGGGGAGCTGTTTTTT. Its protein is CASSPSGRFNTGELFF. The genes are TRBV7-3 and TRBJ2-2, with 7 nucleotides matching TRBD2. Trimming took 5 bases from V and 2 from J; bases not matched to a gene: 8. CDR1 is SGHTA and CDR2 is FQGTGA in the germline V gene. The CDR3 runs to 16 residues.

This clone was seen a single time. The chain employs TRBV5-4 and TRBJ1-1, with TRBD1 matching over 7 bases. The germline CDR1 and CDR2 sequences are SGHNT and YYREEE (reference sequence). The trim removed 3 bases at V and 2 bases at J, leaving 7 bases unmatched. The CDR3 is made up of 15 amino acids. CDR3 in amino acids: CASSYPGTANTEAFF. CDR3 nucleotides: TGTGCCAGCAGCTACCCCGGGACAGCTAACACTGAAGCTTTCTTT.